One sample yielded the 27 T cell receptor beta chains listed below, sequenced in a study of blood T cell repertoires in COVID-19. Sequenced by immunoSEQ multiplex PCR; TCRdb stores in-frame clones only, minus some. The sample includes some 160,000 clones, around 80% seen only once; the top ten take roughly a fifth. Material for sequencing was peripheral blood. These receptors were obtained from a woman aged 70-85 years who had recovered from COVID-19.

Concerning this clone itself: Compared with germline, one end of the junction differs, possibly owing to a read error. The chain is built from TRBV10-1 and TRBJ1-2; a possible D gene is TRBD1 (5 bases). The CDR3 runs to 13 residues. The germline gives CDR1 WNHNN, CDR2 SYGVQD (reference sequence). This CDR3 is CAGSEGREDGYTF. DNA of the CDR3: TGCGCCGGCAGTGAGGGCAGGGAAGATGGCTACACCTTC.

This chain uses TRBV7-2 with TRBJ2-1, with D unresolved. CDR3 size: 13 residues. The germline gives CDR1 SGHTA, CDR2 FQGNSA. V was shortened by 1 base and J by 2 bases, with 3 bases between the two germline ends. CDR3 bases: TGTGCCAGCAGCTTAGATACCTACAATGAGCAGTTCTTC. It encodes CASSLDTYNEQFF.

The CDR3: CATGRVAGGAGELFF. The CDR3 nucleotides are TGCGCCACCGGGCGGGTAGCGGGAGGCGCCGGGGAGCTGTTTTTT. The chain carries TRBV4-3 and TRBJ2-2, with 10 bases identical to TRBD2. The length of the CDR3 is 15 residues. CDR1 is LGHNA and CDR2 is YSLEER in the germline V gene. The V gene end was trimmed by 10 bases and the J gene end by 6 bases; junction bases not matched to a gene: 11.

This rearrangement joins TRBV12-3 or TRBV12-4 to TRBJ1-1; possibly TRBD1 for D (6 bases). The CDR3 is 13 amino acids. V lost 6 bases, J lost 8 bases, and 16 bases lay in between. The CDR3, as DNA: TGTGCCAGCAGCCCCGGGACACCGAGAGAAGCTTTCTTT. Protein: CASSPGTPREAFF.

CDR3 coding DNA: TGTGCCAGCAGCCCCGGGGCAGGGGGTGAGCAGTTCTTC. Translating it yields CASSPGAGGEQFF. The chain recombines TRBV11-2 with TRBJ2-1, with 7 positions matching TRBD1. With V trimmed by 5 bases and J by 9 bases, 7 bases remained unmatched. This CDR3 has 13 amino acids. Germline CDR1 is SGHAT and CDR2 is FQNNGV.

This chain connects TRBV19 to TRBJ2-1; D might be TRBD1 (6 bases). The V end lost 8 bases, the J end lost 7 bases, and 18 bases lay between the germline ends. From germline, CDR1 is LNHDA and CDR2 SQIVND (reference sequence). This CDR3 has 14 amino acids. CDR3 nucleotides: TGTGCCAGTGAGAGGGGGTGGGCGAGAAATGAGCAGTTCTTC. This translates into CASERGWARNEQFF.

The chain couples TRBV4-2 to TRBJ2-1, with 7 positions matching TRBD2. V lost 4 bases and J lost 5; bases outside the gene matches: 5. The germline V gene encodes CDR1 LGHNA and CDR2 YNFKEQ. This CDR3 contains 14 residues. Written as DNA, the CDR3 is TGTGCCAGCAGCCTGCGCGCGGGGGACAATGAGCAGTTCTTC. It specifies CASSLRAGDNEQFF.

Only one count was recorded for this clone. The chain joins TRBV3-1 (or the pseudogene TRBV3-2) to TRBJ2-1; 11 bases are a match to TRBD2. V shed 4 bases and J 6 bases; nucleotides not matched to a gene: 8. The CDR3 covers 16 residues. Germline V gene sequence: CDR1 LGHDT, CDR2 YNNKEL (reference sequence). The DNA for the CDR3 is TGTGCCAGCAGCCCCGTAGCGGGAGGGGGGGGCAATGAGCAGTTCTTC. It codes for CASSPVAGGGGNEQFF.

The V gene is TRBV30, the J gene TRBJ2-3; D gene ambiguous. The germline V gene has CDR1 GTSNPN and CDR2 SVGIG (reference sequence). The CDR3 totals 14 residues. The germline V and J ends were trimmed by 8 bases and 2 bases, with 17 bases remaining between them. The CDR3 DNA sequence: TGTGCCCAAAGGCGAATGGGCCCCACAGATACGCAGTATTTT. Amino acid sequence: CAQRRMGPTDTQYF.

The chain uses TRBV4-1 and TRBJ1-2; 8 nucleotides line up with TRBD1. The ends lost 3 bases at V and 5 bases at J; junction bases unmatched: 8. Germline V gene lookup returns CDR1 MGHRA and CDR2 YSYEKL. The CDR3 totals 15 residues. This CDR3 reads CASSHGQGEGYGYTF. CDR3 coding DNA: TGCGCCAGCAGCCACGGACAGGGAGAGGGATATGGCTACACCTTC.

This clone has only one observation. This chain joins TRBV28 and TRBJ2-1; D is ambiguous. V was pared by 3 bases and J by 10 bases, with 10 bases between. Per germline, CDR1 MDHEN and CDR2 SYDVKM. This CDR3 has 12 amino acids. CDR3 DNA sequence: TGTGCCAGCAGTTTGACTCCCCGAGAGCAGTTCTTC. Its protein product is CASSLTPREQFF.

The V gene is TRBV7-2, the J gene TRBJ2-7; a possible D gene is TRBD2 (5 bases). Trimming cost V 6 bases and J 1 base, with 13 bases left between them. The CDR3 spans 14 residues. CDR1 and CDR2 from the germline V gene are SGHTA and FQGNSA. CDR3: CASRLAADSYEQYF. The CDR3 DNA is TGTGCCAGCAGACTCGCAGCGGATTCCTACGAGCAGTACTTC.

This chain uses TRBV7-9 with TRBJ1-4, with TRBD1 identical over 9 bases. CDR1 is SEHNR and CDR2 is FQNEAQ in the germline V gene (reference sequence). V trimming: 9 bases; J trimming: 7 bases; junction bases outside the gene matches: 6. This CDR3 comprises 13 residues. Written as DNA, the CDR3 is TGTGCCAGTAAAGGGACAGGGCCTGAAAAACTGTTTTTT. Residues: CASKGTGPEKLFF.

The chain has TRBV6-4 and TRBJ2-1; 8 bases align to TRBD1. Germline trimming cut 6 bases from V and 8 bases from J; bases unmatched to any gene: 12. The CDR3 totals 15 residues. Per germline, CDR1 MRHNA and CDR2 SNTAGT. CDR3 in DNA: TGTGCCAGCAGAATGGGGACAGGCCCCTTCGATGAGCAGTTCTTC. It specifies CASRMGTGPFDEQFF.

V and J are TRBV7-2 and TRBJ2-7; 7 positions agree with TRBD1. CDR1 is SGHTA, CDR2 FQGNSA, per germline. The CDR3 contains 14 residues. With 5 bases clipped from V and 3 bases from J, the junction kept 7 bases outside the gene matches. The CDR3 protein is CASSPDRALYEQYF. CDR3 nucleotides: TGTGCCAGCAGCCCCGACAGGGCTCTCTACGAGCAGTACTTC.

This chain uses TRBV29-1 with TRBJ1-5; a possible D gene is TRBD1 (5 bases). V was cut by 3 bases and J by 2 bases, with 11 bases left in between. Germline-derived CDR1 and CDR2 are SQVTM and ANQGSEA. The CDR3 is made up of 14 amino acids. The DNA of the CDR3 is TGCAGCGTTGACATCGGGGGTGGCAATCAGCCCCAGCATTTT. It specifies CSVDIGGGNQPQHF.

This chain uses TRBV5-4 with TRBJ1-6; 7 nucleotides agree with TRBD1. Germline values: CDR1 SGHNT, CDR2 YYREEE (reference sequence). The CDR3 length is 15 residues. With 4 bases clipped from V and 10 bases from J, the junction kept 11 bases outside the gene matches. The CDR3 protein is CASSLLPGTASPLHF. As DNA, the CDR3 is TGTGCCAGCAGCCTTCTCCCCGGGACAGCATCACCCCTCCACTTT.

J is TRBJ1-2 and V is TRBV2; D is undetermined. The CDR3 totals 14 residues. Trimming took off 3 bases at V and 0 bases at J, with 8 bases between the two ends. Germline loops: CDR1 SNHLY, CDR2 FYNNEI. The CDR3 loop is CASSDGGANYGYTF. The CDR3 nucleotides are TGTGCCAGCAGTGACGGCGGTGCTAACTATGGCTACACCTTC. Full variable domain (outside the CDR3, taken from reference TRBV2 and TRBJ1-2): EPEVTQTPSHQVTQMGQEVILRCVPISNHLYFYWYRQILGQKVEFLVSFYNNEISEKSEIFDDQFSVERPDGSNFTLKIRSTKLEDSAMYFCASSDGGANYGYTFGSGTRLTVV.

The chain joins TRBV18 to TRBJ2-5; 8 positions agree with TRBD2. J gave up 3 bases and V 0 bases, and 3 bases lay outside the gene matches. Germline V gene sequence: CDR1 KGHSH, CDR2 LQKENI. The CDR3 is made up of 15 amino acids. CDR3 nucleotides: TGTGCCAGCTCACCACCGGGACTAGGGGAAGAGACCCAGTACTTC. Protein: CASSPPGLGEETQYF.

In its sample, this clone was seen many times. The CDR3 region has the DNA TGTGCCAGCAGCCCCAACACTGGGGGGGGCGGGGAGCTGTTTTTT. Protein product: CASSPNTGGGGELFF. The chain recombines TRBV9 with TRBJ2-2; 7 bases are a match to TRBD2. The CDR3 sequence is 15 residues long. Trimming cost V 4 bases and J 7 bases; bases outside gene matches: 10. The germline V gene has CDR1 SGDLS and CDR2 YYNGEE.

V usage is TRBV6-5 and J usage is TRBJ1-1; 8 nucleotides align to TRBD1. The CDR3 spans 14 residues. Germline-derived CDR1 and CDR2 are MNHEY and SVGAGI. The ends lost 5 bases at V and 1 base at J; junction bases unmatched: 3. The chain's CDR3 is CASSTQGGNTEAFF. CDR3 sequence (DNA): TGTGCCAGCAGTACACAGGGGGGGAACACTGAAGCTTTCTTT.

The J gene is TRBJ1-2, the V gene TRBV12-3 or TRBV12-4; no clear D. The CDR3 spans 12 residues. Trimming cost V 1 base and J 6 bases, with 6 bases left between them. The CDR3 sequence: CASSLGLDGYTF. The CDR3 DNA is TGTGCCAGCAGTTTAGGGCTGGATGGCTACACCTTC.

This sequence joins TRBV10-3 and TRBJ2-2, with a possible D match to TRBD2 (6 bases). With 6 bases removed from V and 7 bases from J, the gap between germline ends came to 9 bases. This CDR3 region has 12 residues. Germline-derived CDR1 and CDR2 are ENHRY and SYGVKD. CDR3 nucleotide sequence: TGTGCCATCAGGCTGGGGGGCGGGGAGCTGTTTTTT. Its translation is CAIRLGGGELFF.

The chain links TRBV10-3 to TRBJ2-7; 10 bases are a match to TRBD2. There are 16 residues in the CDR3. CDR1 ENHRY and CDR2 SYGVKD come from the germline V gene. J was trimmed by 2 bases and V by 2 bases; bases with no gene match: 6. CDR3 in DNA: TGTGCCATCAGTGAGCCCGGGGGGACTAGCGCCTACGAGCAGTACTTC. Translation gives CAISEPGGTSAYEQYF.

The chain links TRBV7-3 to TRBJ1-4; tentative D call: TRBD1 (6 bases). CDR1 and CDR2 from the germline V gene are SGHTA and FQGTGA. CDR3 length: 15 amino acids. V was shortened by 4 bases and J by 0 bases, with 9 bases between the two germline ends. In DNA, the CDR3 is TGTGCCAGCAGCTCCCGACAGGCAACTAATGAAAAACTGTTTTTT. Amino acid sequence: CASSSRQATNEKLFF.

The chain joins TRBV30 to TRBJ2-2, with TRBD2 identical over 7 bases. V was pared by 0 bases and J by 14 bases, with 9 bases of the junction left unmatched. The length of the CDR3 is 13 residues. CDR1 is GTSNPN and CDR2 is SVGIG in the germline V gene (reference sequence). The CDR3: CAWSVGGGAFLFF. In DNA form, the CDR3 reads TGTGCCTGGAGTGTTGGGGGGGGTGCGTTCCTGTTTTTT.

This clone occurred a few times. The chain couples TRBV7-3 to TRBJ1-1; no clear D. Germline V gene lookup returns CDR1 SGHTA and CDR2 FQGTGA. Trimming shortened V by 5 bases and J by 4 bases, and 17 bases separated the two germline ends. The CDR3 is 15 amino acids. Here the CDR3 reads CASSPDPRWSTEAFF. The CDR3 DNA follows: TGTGCCAGCAGCCCCGACCCGCGGTGGAGCACTGAAGCTTTCTTT.